This T cell receptor beta chain was sequenced during a study of blood T cell repertoires in COVID-19. The germline V gene has CDR1 MDHEN and CDR2 SYDVKM. The length of the CDR3 is 15 residues. The assay was immunoSEQ multiplex PCR, and TCRdb's table has in-frame clones only and misses some. The top ten hold around 1.2% of the sample, which has about 200,000 clones, 92% seen once. The source material was peripheral blood. This clonotype originated in a man aged 30 to 39 with acute or convalescent COVID-19. V usage is TRBV28 and J usage is TRBJ1-6; possibly TRBD1 for D (5 bases). The CDR3 region has the DNA TGTGGCTCCGGGACTTGGAGCTCCTATAATTCACCCCTCCACTTT. It specifies CGSGTWSSYNSPLHF.